A selection of T cell receptor beta chains follows, all from one sample in a study of OX40 agonist ivuxolimab in advanced cancers. The data were produced by immunoSEQ multiplex PCR, yet TCRdb's version contains in-frame clones alone and is incomplete. The sample includes over 50,000 clones, nearly 85% of them seen just once. Sequences were derived from CD4+ or CD8+ T cells sorted from blood, sampled in a trial of the OX40 agonist ivuxolimab. These receptors were collected from an adult with an advanced solid tumor such as melanoma, head and neck, liver or kidney cancer. Each CDR3 is given with its conserved first and last residue. The order of the fields is J gene, V gene, D gene, clone size, CDR3 DNA, CDR3 protein. D genes are given only for firm matches. Clone size is stated in some rows and not others, as once, few, many or a class when expanded.

>TRBJ1-1|TRBV5-1|TRBD1|.
TGCGCCAGCAGTTCTACAGGGGAGGGTTACACTGAAGCTTTCTTT
CASSSTGEGYTEAFF
>TRBJ2-2|TRBV4-3|.|few
TGCGCCAGCAGCCACTCCCAACTCACCGGGGAGCTGTTTTTT
CASSHSQLTGELFF
>TRBJ2-4|TRBV11-2|TRBD1|.
TGTGCCAGCAGCTTACTACAGGGGAAAGGAAACATTCAGTACTTC
CASSLLQGKGNIQYF
>TRBJ1-2|TRBV18|.|.
TGTGCCAGCTCACCACCAAACGCTCGCTACACCTTC
CASSPPNARYTF
>TRBJ1-2|TRBV5-4|.|.
TGTGCCAGCAGCTTCGGGACAAGTGAAATGTATGGCTACACCTTC
CASSFGTSEMYGYTF
>TRBJ1-5|TRBV5-1|.|.
TGCGCCAGCGGGTTAGACTTAGATCAGCCCCAGCATTTT
CASGLDLDQPQHF
>TRBJ1-2|TRBV29-1|.|.
TGCAGCGTCGAAAAGGGGGGGGGAGGTGGCTACACCTTC
CSVEKGGGGGYTF
>TRBJ2-7|TRBV7-2|TRBD2|once
TGTGCCAGCAGCTTAGACTTGGCTAGCGGGGCCTACGAGCAGTACTTC
CASSLDLASGAYEQYF
>TRBJ2-7|TRBV19|.|.
TGTGCCAGTAGTTATGGATACGAGCAGTACTTC
CASSYGYEQYF
>TRBJ2-2|TRBV10-3|.|once
TGTGCCATCAGTGAGTCGATCCAGTCGAACACCGGGGAGCTGTTTTTT
CAISESIQSNTGELFF
>TRBJ1-4|TRBV19|.|.
TGTGCCACCCGGACGGTTGCAACTAATGAAAAACTGTTTTTT
CATRTVATNEKLFF
>TRBJ2-3|TRBV5-1|TRBD2|.
TGCGCCAGCAGCTACCGACTAGCGGGGGACACAGATACGCAGTATTTT
CASSYRLAGDTDTQYF
>TRBJ1-4|TRBV30|.|.
TGTGCCCTAAGCGCCGGGAATGAAAAACTGTTTTTT
CALSAGNEKLFF
>TRBJ2-7|TRBV6-1|TRBD2|once
TGTGCCAGCAGTGATTTGGGACTAATCAGCTACGAGCAGTACTTC
CASSDLGLISYEQYF
>TRBJ1-6|TRBV6-5|.|.
TGTGCCAGCAGTGTAGCTAATTCACCCCTCCACTTT
CASSVANSPLHF
>TRBJ2-3|TRBV25-1|.|.
TGTGCCAGCAGTGACCAGGGGTGGGGCACAGATACGCAGTATTTT
CASSDQGWGTDTQYF
>TRBJ2-2|TRBV7-2|.|.
TGTGCCAGCAGCCTGAACACCGGGGAGCTGTTTTTT
CASSLNTGELFF
>TRBJ2-3|TRBV10-1|TRBD2|.
TGCGCCAGCGGGACTAGCGGTTCTAGCACAGATACGCAGTATTTT
CASGTSGSSTDTQYF
>TRBJ1-2|TRBV6-1|TRBD1|once
TGTGCCAGCAGTGGGGCCGGGACAGGGGAGAACTATGGCTACACCTTC
CASSGAGTGENYGYTF
>TRBJ2-3|TRBV6-1|.|.
TGTGCCAGCAGTACCACGGGGGCAGTCACAGATACGCAGTATTTT
CASSTTGAVTDTQYF
>TRBJ1-5|TRBV2|.|few
TGTGCCAGCACCCAGGGACTATCGGGGGTGGAGCCCCAGCATTTT
CASTQGLSGVEPQHF
>TRBJ2-5|TRBV27|.|.
TGTGCCAGCCGGGTACGTCAGGGGTCAGGAGAGACCCAGTACTTC
CASRVRQGSGETQYF
>TRBJ2-3|TRBV11-3|.|.
TGTGCCAGCAGCTTAGTAGTAGCGCTTAGCACAGATACGCAGTATTTT
CASSLVVALSTDTQYF
>TRBJ1-2|TRBV5-3|.|.
TGTGCCAGCAGCTTGTTCACTGGCTACACCTTC
CASSLFTGYTF
>TRBJ2-3|TRBV7-9|TRBD2|.
TGTGCCAGCAGCTTAGCCGCTAGCGGGGGGGGCACAGATACGCAGTATTTT
CASSLAASGGGTDTQYF
>TRBJ2-6|TRBV7-3|TRBD2|.
TGTGCCAGCAGCTTAAGAGGGGAGGGATCGGCTGGGGCCAACGTCCTGACTTTC
CASSLRGEGSAGANVLTF
>TRBJ1-1|TRBV6-1|.|few
TGTGCCAGCAGTGCGCCCGGGCACACTGAAGCTTTCTTT
CASSAPGHTEAFF
>TRBJ2-7|TRBV10-3|TRBD1|.
TGTGCCATCATGAACAGGGGGGACGAGCAGTACTTC
CAIMNRGDEQYF
>TRBJ1-5|TRBV10-1|.|.
TGCGCCAGCAGTCCGAACAGGGTAACGAGATCTAATCAGCCCCAGCATTTT
CASSPNRVTRSNQPQHF
>TRBJ1-4|TRBV5-1|.|.
TGCGCCAGCAGCTGGACCGGCGGGGTGGCAACTAATGAAAAACTGTTTTTT
CASSWTGGVATNEKLFF
>TRBJ1-2|TRBV7-2|.|.
TGTGCCAGCAGGGAAAATACGAATGGCTACACCTTC
CASRENTNGYTF
>TRBJ1-3|TRBV30|.|once
TGTGCCTGGAGTGTACGATCAGGGGCTGGAAACACCATATATTTT
CAWSVRSGAGNTIYF
>TRBJ2-1|TRBV9|TRBD1|.
TGTGCCAGCAGCGGGACAGGGGGCAATGAGCAGTTCTTC
CASSGTGGNEQFF
>TRBJ1-2|TRBV7-5|.|.
TGTGCCAGAAGCCCCCCGGGAAGGAACAGGGCTGGTCCAGGCTACACCTTC
CARSPPGRNRAGPGYTF
>TRBJ2-3|TRBV6-1|.|.
TGTGCCAGCAGTGACGTAATGACAGATACGCAGTATTTT
CASSDVMTDTQYF
>TRBJ2-1|TRBV6-6|TRBD2|once
TGTGCCAGCAGTCGGAAGGCTAGCGGGGGGGCCACTGAGCAGTTCTTC
CASSRKASGGATEQFF
>TRBJ1-1|TRBV7-2|TRBD1|.
TGTGCCAGCAGCTCGACAGGGGGCGTAGTTGAAGCTTTCTTT
CASSSTGGVVEAFF
>TRBJ2-5|TRBV7-2|TRBD1|.
TGTGCCAGCAGCCCGCTCGGGACAGGGCGAGAGACCCAGTACTTC
CASSPLGTGRETQYF
>TRBJ2-7|TRBV19|TRBD1|.
TGTGCCAGTAGTCTTACAGGGGTTTACGAGCAGTACTTC
CASSLTGVYEQYF
>TRBJ1-2|TRBV5-1|.|.
TGCGCCAGCAGCTTGACGGGCAGCGTAGGCTATGGCTACACCTTC
CASSLTGSVGYGYTF